Listed here are 15 T cell receptor beta chains from one sample, sequenced in a study of T cells in Graves' hyperthyroidism and ophthalmopathy. What was amplified from RNA transcripts were TCR beta CDR3 regions. With the HTBI primer set, the TCR CDR3 went through a first round of RT-PCR. TCRdb re-called the multiplex PCR reads through MiXCR, storing one row per CDR3 protein. The table records roughly 800,000 distinct CDR3 sequences, 35% to 45% of them present only once. The sequencing sample was made of blood. The origin of the receptors is a man younger than 35 with Graves' hyperthyroidism.

The CDR3: CASSQDGDWCTAYEQYF. In DNA form, the CDR3 reads TGTGCCAGCAGCCAAGACGGCGACTGGTGCACCGCCTACGAGCAGTACTTC. This sequence joins TRBV11-2 and TRBJ2-7; D uncertain. This CDR3 has 17 amino acids. The germline gives CDR1 SGHAT, CDR2 FQNNGV. Trimming pared 5 bases from V and 2 bases from J, leaving 22 bases between. The full variable domain, rest sourced from reference TRBV11-2 and TRBJ2-7, is EAGVAQSPRYKIIEKRQSVAFWCNPISGHATLYWYQQILGQGPKLLIQFQNNGVVDDSQLPKDRFSAERLKGVDSTLKIQPAKLEDSAVYLCASSQDGDWCTAYEQYFGPGTRLTVT.

Comments on this clonotype: Just one base apart from a much larger clone, this may be a read error. The chain is built from TRBV2 and TRBJ2-2; D unresolved. CDR3 length: 13 amino acids. V lost 6 bases and J 2 bases, leaving 7 bases between the germline ends. Germline CDR1 and CDR2: SNHLY and FYNNEI. CDR3 region: CASRKDNTGELFF. CDR3 in DNA: TGTGCCAGCAGGAAGGACAACACCGGGGAGCTGTTTTTT.

The V call is TRBV29-1, the J call TRBJ1-1; no clear D. The germline V and J ends were trimmed by 8 bases and 1 base, with 11 bases remaining between them. The CDR3 is 12 residues long. Germline CDR1 SQVTM, CDR2 ANQGSEA. Here the CDR3 reads CSRTNTNTEAFF. CDR3 nucleotides: TGCAGCAGAACTAATACGAACACTGAAGCTTTCTTT. The whole variable domain, filled in from reference TRBV29-1 and TRBJ1-1, reads SAVISQKPSRDICQRGTSLTIQCQVDSQVTMMFWYRQQPGQSLTLIATANQGSEATYESGFVIDKFPISRPNLTFSTLTVSNMSPEDSSIYLCSRTNTNTEAFFGQGTRLTVV.

The rearrangement links TRBV20-1 to TRBJ2-7, with 7 bases lining up with TRBD2. The junction had 8 bases not matched to a gene; V was cut back by 3 bases and J by 6 bases. CDR3 length: 13 residues. The germline gives CDR1 DFQATT, CDR2 SNEGSKA (reference sequence). The CDR3: CSAREGGPSEQYF. CDR3 nucleotides: TGCAGTGCTAGGGAGGGAGGGCCTTCCGAGCAGTACTTC.

Notes on this clonotype: This sequence may be a read error, since a much larger clone differs from it by one base. The V gene is TRBV20-1, the J gene TRBJ2-7, with a tentative D call TRBD2 (5 bases). Per germline, CDR1 DFQATT and CDR2 SNEGSKA (reference sequence). Trimming pared 4 bases from V and 0 bases from J, leaving 13 bases between. The CDR3 consists of 14 residues. The CDR3 reads CSATRAGLSYEQYF. DNA for the CDR3: TGCAGTGCTACCCGGGCAGGACTCTCCTACGAGCAGTACTTC.

V usage is TRBV5-1 and J usage is TRBJ2-6; the match to TRBD1 covers 9 bases. CDR1 SGHRS and CDR2 YFSETQ come from the germline V gene. Trimming took 7 bases from V and 0 from J; bases not matched to a gene: 8. This CDR3 is 17 amino acids long. CDR3: CASRGQGWSSGANVLTF. As DNA, the CDR3 is TGCGCCAGCCGGGGACAGGGCTGGAGCTCTGGGGCCAACGTCCTGACTTTC.

This clonotype was seen repeatedly, ten times or more. This chain joins TRBV7-9 and TRBJ1-4; maybe TRBD1 (5 bases). Per the germline V gene, CDR1 is SEHNR and CDR2 is FQNEAQ (reference sequence). The V end was cut by 5 bases, the J end by 8 bases, with 18 bases between. The CDR3 is 15 residues long. The CDR3 nucleotides are TGTGCCAGCAGCCCTACGGGGCAGGGTGGCGAAAAACTGTTTTTT. Its protein is CASSPTGQGGEKLFF.

Many counts were recorded for this clonotype. This chain connects TRBV2 to TRBJ2-5; D tentatively reads TRBD1 or TRBD2 (5 bases each). The V gene's germline CDR1 is SNHLY and CDR2 FYNNEI. The CDR3 has 14 residues. V was pared by 8 bases and J by 5 bases, with 18 bases between. The CDR3 DNA reads as TGTGCCAGCGAGGGGCAGAGAAGGAGGGAGACCCAGTACTTC. Translating gives CASEGQRRRETQYF.

This clonotype appeared many times. This chain uses TRBV15 with TRBJ2-5; no definite D call. CDR1 and CDR2 from the germline V gene are LNHNV and YYDKDF (reference sequence). The V gene lost 3 bases and the J gene lost 2 bases, with 16 bases spanning the gap. This CDR3 has 16 amino acids. The CDR3 loop is CATSSAHLSSQETQYF. The CDR3 coding sequence is TGTGCCACCAGCAGCGCGCACCTAAGCTCTCAAGAGACCCAGTACTTC.

This clonotype was counted only a few times. Germline and junction disagree at one end, which may indicate a read error. CDR3 DNA: TGTGCCAGCAGTCCCAGCTGGGACCTTGAAGGCGAGACCCAGTACTTC. Protein sequence: CASSPSWDLEGETQYF. The V and J genes are TRBV10-3 and TRBJ2-5, with D possibly called TRBD1 or TRBD2 (5 bases each). Germline V CDR1 and CDR2: ENHRY, SYGVKD. The CDR3 is made up of 16 amino acids.

This clonotype was observed a single time. A single base separates this from a much larger clone, so it may be a read error. The rearrangement uses TRBV29-1 and TRBJ2-7, with D perhaps assigned TRBD1 or TRBD2 (7 bases each). CDR1 is SQVTM, CDR2 ANQGSEA, per germline. The V and J ends lost 1 base and 7 bases respectively, with 14 bases between them. The CDR3 is 13 residues long. CDR3 loop: CSVEGNQGGEQYF. CDR3 nucleotides: TGCAGCGTTGAAGGAAATCAGGGGGGGGAGCAGTACTTC.

This clonotype was seen repeatedly, ten times or more. This chain connects TRBV7-8 to TRBJ1-5, with D maybe TRBD1 (5 bases). This CDR3 has 15 amino acids. Germline-derived CDR1 and CDR2 are SGHVS and FQNEAQ. Trimming stripped 4 bases from V and 0 bases from J, with 10 bases between. This CDR3 is CASSSGGGSNQPQHF. CDR3 sequence (DNA): TGTGCCAGCAGCTCCGGGGGGGGTAGCAATCAGCCCCAGCATTTT.

The chain employs TRBV5-8 and TRBJ2-5; D is unclear. The CDR3 has 14 residues. Trimming cost V 3 bases and J 4 bases, with 13 bases left between them. Germline CDR1 SGHTS, CDR2 YDEGEE. CDR3 sequence: CASSSPLEVETQYF. The CDR3 DNA reads TGTGCCAGCAGCTCCCCTCTAGAGGTAGAGACCCAGTACTTC.

The rearrangement uses TRBV11-2 and TRBJ2-2, with 9 bases matching TRBD2. This CDR3 contains 15 residues. Germline V CDR1 and CDR2: SGHAT, FQNNGV. Unmatched junction bases numbered 6, after V lost 5 bases and J lost 5 bases. The CDR3 coding sequence is TGTGCCAGCAGCATTAGCGGGAGTACTACCGGGGAGCTGTTTTTT. It codes for CASSISGSTTGELFF.

The chain carries TRBV29-1 and TRBJ2-7, with D perhaps assigned TRBD1 or TRBD2 (5 bases each). This CDR3 has 15 residues. Germline V gene sequence: CDR1 SQVTM, CDR2 ANQGSEA. The germline V and J ends were trimmed by 8 bases and 0 bases, with 20 bases remaining between them. This chain's CDR3 is CSFVASGTRSYEQYF. The CDR3 DNA reads as TGCAGCTTCGTAGCCTCCGGGACGCGCTCCTACGAGCAGTACTTC.